This TCR beta chain was identified in a study of shared clonotypes between healthy human individuals. Study results and limitations: Generally, estimated richness proved larger in naive subsets than it did in memory subsets. It was only blood that was sampled, and tissue repertoires likely differ.

This clone was counted only a few times. Antigen unknown. At the DNA level, this CDR3 is encoded by other sequences in the same sample as well. This was a deep-level run. Using immunoSEQ multiplex PCR, the repertoire was profiled, and TCRdb retains in-frame clones only, with some absent. The sample has a few million clones, roughly 92% seen once; the top ten hold 0.37%. Germline CDR1 SEHNR, CDR2 FQNEAQ (reference sequence). Trimming took off 3 bases at V and 0 bases at J, with 3 bases between the two ends. This CDR3 comprises 13 residues. This receptor was identified in a man between 18 and 29 years old in good health. Some clones in this sample may be carry-over from other donors' samples. Sequenced input: naive CD4+ T cells from PBMCs. Subset described: CD45RA+ positively selected. The chain uses TRBV7-9 and TRBJ1-5, with D unresolved. Here the CDR3 reads CASSLVSNQPQHF. The CDR3, as DNA: TGTGCCAGCAGCTTGGTTAGCAATCAGCCCCAGCATTTT.